The clone carrying this T cell receptor (beta chain) was detected only a few times. As yet, its antigen is unknown. The CDR3 has 15 amino acids. Germline V lookup: CDR1 SGHVS, CDR2 FQNEAQ. V lost 2 bases, J lost 2 bases, and 11 bases lay in between. Each CDR3 protein gets one entry after TCRdb re-called the RT-PCR reads with MiXCR. The sample consists of 530,000 or so distinct CDR3 sequences, approximately 10% of them appearing once. The source of the sample is a study of response to subunit inactivated influenza vaccine. Study-wide findings and caveats: New T cells are recruited in small numbers by each seasonal influenza vaccination, according to the authors' suggestion.

This TCR came from a man aged 50-60 years who received an inactivated influenza vaccine. This chain uses TRBV7-8 with TRBJ2-3; D possibly corresponds to TRBD1 (5 bases). The sample in question was PBMCs from blood, obtained on the day of vaccination. CDR3 amino acids: CASSLTGTLTDTQYF. Written as DNA, the CDR3 is TGTGCCAGCAGCTTAACAGGCACACTCACAGATACGCAGTATTTT.